The 19 T cell receptor beta chains in this list originate from one sample, sequenced in a study of T cells in women clearing cervical HPV infection. Clones were read by immunoSEQ multiplex PCR, and TCRdb kept only the in-frame ones, dropping some. This sample lists fewer than 35,000 clones; its ten largest clones have more than 6%. The specimen was blood buffy coat. Every receptor here comes from a woman between 18 and 70 years old with a cervical HPV16 infection that either progressed to CIN3+ or cleared (not recorded which).

A word on this clone: From the germline J gene comes the end of the CDR3, since the read stops 3 residues before it. The chain is built from TRBV19 and TRBJ1-1; 7 nucleotides match TRBD1. CDR1 is LNHDA and CDR2 is SQIVND in the germline V gene (reference sequence). V dropped 5 bases and J dropped 3; count of bases not matched to a gene: 12. The CDR3 is 16 amino acids. CDR3 loop: CASSFPRQGWDTEAFF. The part of the CDR3 DNA that was read is TGTGCCAGTAGTTTTCCCCGACAGGGTTGGGACACTGAA.

On this clone: Read sequence stops 3 residues before the CDR3 end, and the germline J gene provides the missing end. The V gene is TRBV19, the J gene TRBJ2-2; 14 nucleotides line up with TRBD2. The germline V gene has CDR1 LNHDA and CDR2 SQIVND (reference sequence). This CDR3 has 19 residues. The junction had 10 bases not matched to a gene; V was cut back by 4 bases and J by 3 bases. CDR3 bases read: TGTGCCAGTAGTACCACCACGACTAGCGGGAGGGCCTACACCGGGGAG. Amino acid sequence: CASSTTTTSGRAYTGE. The CDR3 as a whole reads CASSTTTTSGRAYTGELFF. Looking up the rest from reference TRBV19 and TRBJ2-2 gives the full variable domain: DGGITQSPKYLFRKEGQNVTLSCEQNLNHDAMYWYRQDPGQGLRLIYYSQIVNDFQKGDIAEGYSVSREKKESFPLTVTSAQKNPTAFYLCASSTTTTSGRAYTGELFFGEGSRLTVL.

To note about this clone: Read coverage stops 3 residues before the CDR3 terminus; the germline J gene supplies the remainder. The chain joins TRBV4-1 to TRBJ1-2, with 11 bases lining up with TRBD1. This CDR3 region has 16 residues. CDR1 and CDR2 (germline): MGHRA, YSYEKL. The sequenced CDR3 bases are TGCGCCAGCAGCCAAGATACAGGACAGGGGGCCCGGGGC. This translates into CASSQDTGQGARG. The entire CDR3 reads CASSQDTGQGARGYTF.

For this clone: The CDR3 end falls 3 residues outside the read, so it is completed with the germline J gene. The chain uses TRBV6-4 and TRBJ1-2; D is unclear. The CDR3 extends over 13 amino acids. In germline, CDR1 is MRHNA, CDR2 SNTAGT. The V and J ends lost 3 bases and 0 bases respectively, with 5 bases between them. The DNA read from the CDR3 is TGTGCCAGCAGTGAACAGCCTAACTATGGC. Residues: CASSEQPNYG. The full CDR3 sequence reads CASSEQPNYGYTF.

As regards this clone: With the read ending 3 residues before the CDR3 end, the germline J gene is used to fill in that end. The sample carries other DNA sequences with the same CDR3. The genes are TRBV18 and TRBJ1-3; D unclear. The CDR3 is made up of 15 amino acids. V lost 2 bases and J lost 4, with 12 bases in between. Germline V gene sequence: CDR1 KGHSH, CDR2 LQKENI. Partial CDR3 DNA: TGTGCCAGCTCACCAAGGAGGGTTGAAGGAAACACC. Its protein is CASSPRRVEGNT. The entire CDR3 protein is CASSPRRVEGNTIYF.

Comment on this clone: Read coverage stops 3 residues before the CDR3 terminus; the germline J gene supplies the remainder. The chain joins TRBV7-2 to TRBJ2-5, with 7 bases fitting TRBD2. Per the germline V gene, CDR1 is SGHTA and CDR2 is FQGNSA. The length of the CDR3 is 13 residues. The V segment lost 2 bases and the J segment 5 bases; nucleotides outside the gene matches: 2. The CDR3 bases that were read are TGTGCCAGCAGCTTAAGCGGGAAGGAGACC. Translating it yields CASSLSGKET. The full CDR3 protein reads CASSLSGKETQYF.

As regards this clone: The read comes to an end 3 residues before the CDR3 does, leaving the germline J gene to fill in the end. This sequence joins TRBV7-6 and TRBJ2-2; tentatively, D is TRBD2 (5 bases). Germline CDR1 and CDR2: SGHVS and FNYEAQ. The CDR3 runs 15 residues. V shed 8 bases and J shed 6 bases, with 19 bases lying between them. The CDR3 bases that were read are TGTGCCAGCTGGTCCGGACTGGGGTACGCCGGGGAG. This codes for CASWSGLGYAGE. The CDR3 in its entirety is CASWSGLGYAGELFF. Filled out from reference TRBV7-6 and TRBJ2-2, the complete variable domain reads GAGVSQSPRYKVTKRGQDVALRCDPISGHVSLYWYRQALGQGPEFLTYFNYEAQQDKSGLPNDRFSAERPEGSISTLTIQRTEQRDSAMYRCASWSGLGYAGELFFGEGSRLTVL.

A remark on this clone: Coverage ceases 3 residues before the CDR3 finishes, and the germline J gene fills in the end. The rearrangement links TRBV7-9 to TRBJ1-6; 7 nucleotides match TRBD1. There are 15 residues in the CDR3. The germline gives CDR1 SEHNR, CDR2 FQNEAQ (reference sequence). V lost 1 base, J lost 6 bases, and 3 bases stayed unmatched. CDR3 loop: CASSLETGVNSPLHF. The covered CDR3 bases are TGTGCCAGCAGCTTAGAAACAGGGGTTAATTCACCC.

In the case of this clone: Read data end 3 residues before the CDR3 end; the end is taken from the germline J gene. The J gene is TRBJ1-5, the V gene TRBV6-1, with a tentative D call TRBD1 (6 bases). In germline, CDR1 is MNHNS, CDR2 SASEGT. This CDR3 contains 13 residues. The ends were cut back, 3 bases at V and 5 bases at J, with 8 bases in the middle. The CDR3 bases that were read are TGTGCCAGCAGTGACAGGGGTTATCAGCCC. Amino acid sequence: CASSDRGYQP. The full CDR3 protein is CASSDRGYQPQHF.

In the case of this clone: The sequence runs out 3 residues before the end of the CDR3; the remainder is reconstructed from the germline J gene. The chain carries TRBV7-8 and TRBJ2-2; 7 nucleotides align to TRBD1. The CDR3 spans 16 residues. Germline CDR1 reads SGHVS; CDR2 reads FQNEAQ. This CDR3 reads CASSLTLPGQREKLFF. CDR3 DNA, as far as it was read: TGTGCCAGCAGCTTAACCCTCCCGGGACAGAGGGAAAAG.

The CDR3 DNA, read in part, is TGCAGTGCTAGTTCGGGACAGGGGGCGACC. Translation: CSASSGQGAT. The entire CDR3 protein is CSASSGQGATQYF. V is TRBV20-1 and J is TRBJ2-5; 12 bases line up with TRBD1. The read gets to within 3 residues of the CDR3 end, and the germline J gene fills in the rest. V shed 3 bases, J shed 7 bases, and the junction held 3 bases outside the gene matches. CDR1 is DFQATT, CDR2 SNEGSKA, per germline (reference sequence). There are 13 residues in the CDR3.

On this clone itself: An end of the junction differs from the germline gene, which may be a read error. The read ends 3 residues before the CDR3 terminus; that terminus is restored from the germline J gene. Other nucleotide sequences in the sample specify the same CDR3. The rearrangement joins TRBV18 to TRBJ1-3; D is ambiguous. The germline CDR1 and CDR2 sequences are KGHSH and LQKENI. The CDR3 is made up of 16 amino acids. The CDR3 loop reads CASSPLDKGSGNTIYF. The part of the CDR3 DNA that was read is TGTGCCAGCTCACCACTAGACAAAGGGTCTGGAAACACA.

Details on this clone: The DNA ends 3 residues before the CDR3 does, and the rest of the CDR3 is filled in from the germline J gene. The chain links TRBV20-1 to TRBJ2-2; 13 bases match TRBD2. The CDR3 has 15 amino acids. Germline loops: CDR1 DFQATT, CDR2 SNEGSKA (reference sequence). With V trimmed by 3 bases and J by 6 bases, 4 bases remained unmatched. The CDR3 bases that were read are TGCAGTGCTAGGAAAACTAGCGGGGGGGCCGGGGAG. It is translated as CSARKTSGGAGE. The whole CDR3 sequence is CSARKTSGGAGELFF.

As regards this clone: The read gets to within 3 residues of the CDR3 end, and the germline J gene fills in the rest. V is TRBV19 and J is TRBJ2-1; D is possibly TRBD1 (6 bases). The CDR3 consists of 15 residues. From germline, CDR1 is LNHDA and CDR2 SQIVND (reference sequence). V lost 6 bases and J 5 bases, leaving 17 bases between the germline ends. The sequenced CDR3 bases are TGTGCCAGTAGAAACTCCGGGACATTTAACAATGAG. Translating it yields CASRNSGTFNNE. The whole CDR3 protein reads CASRNSGTFNNEQFF. Full variable domain (remainder filled in from reference TRBV19 and TRBJ2-1): DGGITQSPKYLFRKEGQNVTLSCEQNLNHDAMYWYRQDPGQGLRLIYYSQIVNDFQKGDIAEGYSVSREKKESFPLTVTSAQKNPTAFYLCASRNSGTFNNEQFFGPGTRLTVL.

Of note for this clone: The read ends 3 residues shy of where the CDR3 ends; the end is completed using the germline J gene. This specimen includes other DNA sequences encoding the same CDR3. The rearrangement uses TRBV5-1 and TRBJ2-5, with D perhaps matching TRBD1 (6 bases). Germline V CDR1 and CDR2: SGHRS, YFSETQ. The length of the CDR3 is 13 residues. The germline V and J ends were trimmed by 0 bases and 5 bases, with 8 bases remaining between them. The sequenced part of the CDR3 DNA is TGCGCCAGCAGCTTGGGGCAGGGGGAGACC. It is translated as CASSLGQGET. The full CDR3 reads CASSLGQGETQYF.

Notes on this clone: The read gets to within 3 residues of the CDR3 end, and the germline J gene fills in the rest. This chain uses TRBV7-9 with TRBJ2-2, with D uncertain. The CDR3 consists of 13 residues. Germline V gives CDR1 SEHNR, CDR2 FQNEAQ (reference sequence). The CDR3 bases that were read are TGTGCCAGCAGCTTAGCGCACGGGTCACCG. As protein: CASSLAHGSP. The whole CDR3 protein is CASSLAHGSPLFF.

As for this clone: The read ends 3 residues early relative to the CDR3; the germline J gene fills the gap. The J gene is TRBJ2-5, the V gene TRBV7-3; the D gene is possibly TRBD1 (5 bases). The V gene lost 2 bases and the J gene lost 3 bases, with 7 bases spanning the gap. Germline CDR1 SGHTA, CDR2 FQGTGA. This CDR3 has 13 amino acids. Incomplete CDR3 DNA: TGTGCCAGCAGCTTATCCAGGGAAGAGACC. As protein: CASSLSREET. The entire CDR3 is CASSLSREETQYF.

As concerns this clone: The CDR3 extends 3 residues past the end of the read, so its final part is completed from the germline J gene. This chain uses TRBV7-9 with TRBJ2-5, with D perhaps TRBD1 (6 bases). The germline CDR1 and CDR2 sequences are SEHNR and FQNEAQ (reference sequence). The CDR3 extends over 15 amino acids. V shed 5 bases and J shed 1 base, with 14 bases lying between them. The sequenced CDR3 bases are TGTGCCAGCAGCGAAAACAGGGCAGCCCAAGAGACC. This encodes CASSENRAAQET. The CDR3 in its entirety is CASSENRAAQETQYF. Full variable domain (missing parts from reference TRBV7-9 and TRBJ2-5): DTGVSQNPRHKITKRGQNVTFRCDPISEHNRLYWYRQTLGQGPEFLTYFQNEAQLEKSRLLSDRFSAERPKGSFSTLEIQRTEQGDSAMYLCASSENRAAQETQYFGPGTRLLVL.

About this clone: From the germline J gene comes the end of the CDR3, since the read stops 3 residues before it. The chain links TRBV12-5 to TRBJ2-3; the match to TRBD2 covers 7 bases. The CDR3 covers 15 residues. V shed 1 base and J 2 bases; nucleotides not matched to a gene: 3. From germline, CDR1 is LGHNT and CDR2 FRNRAP. CDR3: CASGLGRGNTDTQYF. The CDR3 bases that were read are TGTGCTAGTGGTTTGGGGCGGGGGAACACAGATACG.